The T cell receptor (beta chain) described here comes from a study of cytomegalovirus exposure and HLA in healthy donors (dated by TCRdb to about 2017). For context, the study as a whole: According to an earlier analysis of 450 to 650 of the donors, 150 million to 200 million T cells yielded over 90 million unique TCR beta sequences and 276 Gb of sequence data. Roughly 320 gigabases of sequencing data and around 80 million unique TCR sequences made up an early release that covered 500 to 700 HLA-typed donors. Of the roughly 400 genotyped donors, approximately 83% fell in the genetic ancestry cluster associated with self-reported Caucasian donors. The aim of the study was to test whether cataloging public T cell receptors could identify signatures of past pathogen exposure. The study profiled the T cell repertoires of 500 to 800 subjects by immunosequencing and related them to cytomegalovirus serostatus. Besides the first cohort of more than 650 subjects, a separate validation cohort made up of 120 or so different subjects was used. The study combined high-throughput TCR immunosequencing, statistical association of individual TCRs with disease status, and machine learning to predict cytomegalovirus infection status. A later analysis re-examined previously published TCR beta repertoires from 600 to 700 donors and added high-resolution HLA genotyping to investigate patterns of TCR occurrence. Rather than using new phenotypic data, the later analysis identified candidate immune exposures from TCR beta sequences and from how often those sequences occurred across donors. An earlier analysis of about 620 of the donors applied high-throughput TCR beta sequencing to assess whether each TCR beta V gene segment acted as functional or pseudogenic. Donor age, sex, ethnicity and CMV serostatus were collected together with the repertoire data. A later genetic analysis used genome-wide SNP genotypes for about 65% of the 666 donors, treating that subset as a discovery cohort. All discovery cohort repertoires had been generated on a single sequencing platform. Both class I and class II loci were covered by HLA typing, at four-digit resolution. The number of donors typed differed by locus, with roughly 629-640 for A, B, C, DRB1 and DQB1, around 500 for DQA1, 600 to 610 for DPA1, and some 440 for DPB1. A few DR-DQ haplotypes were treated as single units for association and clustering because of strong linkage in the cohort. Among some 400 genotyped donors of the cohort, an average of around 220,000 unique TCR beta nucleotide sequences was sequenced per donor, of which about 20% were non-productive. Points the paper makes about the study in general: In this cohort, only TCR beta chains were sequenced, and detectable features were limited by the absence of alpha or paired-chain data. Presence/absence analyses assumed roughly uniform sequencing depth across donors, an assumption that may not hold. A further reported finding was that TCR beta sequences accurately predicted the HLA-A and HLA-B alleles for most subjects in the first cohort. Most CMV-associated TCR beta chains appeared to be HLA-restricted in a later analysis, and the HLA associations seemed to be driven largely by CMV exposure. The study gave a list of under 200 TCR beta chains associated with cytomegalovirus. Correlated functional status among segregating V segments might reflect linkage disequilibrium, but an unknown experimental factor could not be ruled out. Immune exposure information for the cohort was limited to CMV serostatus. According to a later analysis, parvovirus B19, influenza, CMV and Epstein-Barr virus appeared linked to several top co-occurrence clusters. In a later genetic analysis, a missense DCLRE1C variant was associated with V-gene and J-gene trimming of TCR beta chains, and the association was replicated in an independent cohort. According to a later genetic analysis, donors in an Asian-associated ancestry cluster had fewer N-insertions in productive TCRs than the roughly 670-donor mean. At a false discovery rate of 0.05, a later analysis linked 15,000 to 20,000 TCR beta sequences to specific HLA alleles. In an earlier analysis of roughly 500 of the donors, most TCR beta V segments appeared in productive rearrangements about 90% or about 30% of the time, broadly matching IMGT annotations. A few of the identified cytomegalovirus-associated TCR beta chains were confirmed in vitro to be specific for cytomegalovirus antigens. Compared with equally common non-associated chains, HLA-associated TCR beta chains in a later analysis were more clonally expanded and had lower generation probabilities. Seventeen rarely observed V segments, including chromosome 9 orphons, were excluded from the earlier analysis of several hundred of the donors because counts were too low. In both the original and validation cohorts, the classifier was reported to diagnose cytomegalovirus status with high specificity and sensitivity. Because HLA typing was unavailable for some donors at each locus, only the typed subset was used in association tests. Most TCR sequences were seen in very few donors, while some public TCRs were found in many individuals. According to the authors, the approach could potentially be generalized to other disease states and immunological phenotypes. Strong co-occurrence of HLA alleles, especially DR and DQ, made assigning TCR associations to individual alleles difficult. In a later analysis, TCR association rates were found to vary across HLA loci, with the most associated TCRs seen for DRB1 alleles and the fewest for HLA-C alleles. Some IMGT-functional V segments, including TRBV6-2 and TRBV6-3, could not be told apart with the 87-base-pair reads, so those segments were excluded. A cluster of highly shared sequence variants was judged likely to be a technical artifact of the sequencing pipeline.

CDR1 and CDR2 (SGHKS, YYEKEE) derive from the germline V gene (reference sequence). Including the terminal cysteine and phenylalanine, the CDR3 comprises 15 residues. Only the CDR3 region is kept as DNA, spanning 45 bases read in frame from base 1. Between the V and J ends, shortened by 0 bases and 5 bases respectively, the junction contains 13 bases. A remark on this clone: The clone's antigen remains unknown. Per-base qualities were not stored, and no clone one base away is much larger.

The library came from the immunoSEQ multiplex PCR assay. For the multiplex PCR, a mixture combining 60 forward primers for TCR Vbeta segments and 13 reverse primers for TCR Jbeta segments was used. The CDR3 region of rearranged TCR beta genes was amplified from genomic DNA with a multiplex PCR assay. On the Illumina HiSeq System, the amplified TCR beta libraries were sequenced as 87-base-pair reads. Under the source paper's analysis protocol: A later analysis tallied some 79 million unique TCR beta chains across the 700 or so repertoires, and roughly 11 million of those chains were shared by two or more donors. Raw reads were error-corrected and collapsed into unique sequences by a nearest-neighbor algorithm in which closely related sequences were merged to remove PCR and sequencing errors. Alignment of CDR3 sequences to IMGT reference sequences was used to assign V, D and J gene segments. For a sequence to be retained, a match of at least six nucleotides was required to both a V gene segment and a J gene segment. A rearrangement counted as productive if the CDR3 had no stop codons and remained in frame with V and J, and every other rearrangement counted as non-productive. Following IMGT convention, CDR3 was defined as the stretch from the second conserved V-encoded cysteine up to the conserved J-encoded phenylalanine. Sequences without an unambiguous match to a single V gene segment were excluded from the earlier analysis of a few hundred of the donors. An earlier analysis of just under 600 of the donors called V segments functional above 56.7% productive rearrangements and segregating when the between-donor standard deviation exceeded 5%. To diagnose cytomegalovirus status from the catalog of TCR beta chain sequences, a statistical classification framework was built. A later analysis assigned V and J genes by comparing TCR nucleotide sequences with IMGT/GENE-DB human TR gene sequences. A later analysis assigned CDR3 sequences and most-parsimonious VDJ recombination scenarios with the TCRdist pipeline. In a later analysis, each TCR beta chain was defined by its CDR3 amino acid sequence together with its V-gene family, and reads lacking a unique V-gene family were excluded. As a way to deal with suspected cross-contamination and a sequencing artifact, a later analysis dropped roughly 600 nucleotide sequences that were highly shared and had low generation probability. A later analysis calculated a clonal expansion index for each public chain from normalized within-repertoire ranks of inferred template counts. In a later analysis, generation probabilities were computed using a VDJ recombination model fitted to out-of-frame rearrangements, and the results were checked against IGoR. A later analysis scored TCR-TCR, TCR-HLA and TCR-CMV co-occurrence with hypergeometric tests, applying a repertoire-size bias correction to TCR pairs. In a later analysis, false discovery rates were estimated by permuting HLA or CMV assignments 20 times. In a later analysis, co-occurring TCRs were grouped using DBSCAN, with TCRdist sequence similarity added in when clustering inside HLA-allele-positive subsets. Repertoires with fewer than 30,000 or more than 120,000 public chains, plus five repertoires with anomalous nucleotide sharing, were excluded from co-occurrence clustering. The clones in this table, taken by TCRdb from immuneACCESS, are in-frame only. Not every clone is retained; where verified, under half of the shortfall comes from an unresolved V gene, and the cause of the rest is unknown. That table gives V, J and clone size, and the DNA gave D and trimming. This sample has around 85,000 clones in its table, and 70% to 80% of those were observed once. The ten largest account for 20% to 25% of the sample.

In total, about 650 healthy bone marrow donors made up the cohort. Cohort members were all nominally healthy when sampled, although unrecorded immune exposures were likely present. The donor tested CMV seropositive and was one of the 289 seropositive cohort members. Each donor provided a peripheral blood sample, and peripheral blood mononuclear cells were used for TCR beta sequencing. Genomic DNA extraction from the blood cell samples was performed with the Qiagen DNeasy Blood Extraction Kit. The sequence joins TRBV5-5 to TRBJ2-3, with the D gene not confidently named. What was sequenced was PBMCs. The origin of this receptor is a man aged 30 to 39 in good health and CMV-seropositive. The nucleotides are TGTGCCAGCAGCTTGGCCGTGACGGCGGTAGATACGCAGTATTTT. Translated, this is CASSLAVTAVDTQYF. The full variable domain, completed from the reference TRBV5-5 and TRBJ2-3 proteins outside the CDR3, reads DAGVTQSPTHLIKTRGQQVTLRCSPISGHKSVSWYQQVLGQGPQFIFQYYEKEERGRGNFPDRFSARQFPNYSSELNVNALLLGDSALYLCASSLAVTAVDTQYFGPGTRLTVL.